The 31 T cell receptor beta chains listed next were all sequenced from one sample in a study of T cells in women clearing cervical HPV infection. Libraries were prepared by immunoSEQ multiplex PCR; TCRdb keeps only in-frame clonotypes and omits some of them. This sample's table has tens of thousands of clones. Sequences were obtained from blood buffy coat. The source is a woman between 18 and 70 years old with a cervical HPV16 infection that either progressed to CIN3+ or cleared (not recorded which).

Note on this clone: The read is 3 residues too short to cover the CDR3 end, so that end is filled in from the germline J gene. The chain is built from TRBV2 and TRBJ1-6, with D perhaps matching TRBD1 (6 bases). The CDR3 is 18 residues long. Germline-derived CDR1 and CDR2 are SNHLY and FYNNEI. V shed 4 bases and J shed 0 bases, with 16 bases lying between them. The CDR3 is CASSGGTGPSSYNSPLHF. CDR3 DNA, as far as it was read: TGTGCCAGCAGTGGGGGCACAGGGCCAAGCTCCTATAATTCACCC.

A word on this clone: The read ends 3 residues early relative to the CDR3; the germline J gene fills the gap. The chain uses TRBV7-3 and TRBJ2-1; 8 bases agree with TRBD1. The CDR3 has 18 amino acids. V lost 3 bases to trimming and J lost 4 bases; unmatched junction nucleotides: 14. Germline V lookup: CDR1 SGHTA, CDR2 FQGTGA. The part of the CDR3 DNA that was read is TGTGCCAGCAGCTTCACATCCCCCCCGGGACAGGTGTACAATGAG. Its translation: CASSFTSPPGQVYNE. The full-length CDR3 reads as CASSFTSPPGQVYNEQFF.

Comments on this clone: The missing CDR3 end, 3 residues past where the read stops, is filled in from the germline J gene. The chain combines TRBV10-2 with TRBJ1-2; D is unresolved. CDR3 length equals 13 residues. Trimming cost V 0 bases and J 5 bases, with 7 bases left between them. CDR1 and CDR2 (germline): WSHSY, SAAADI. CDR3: CASSESEGYGYTF. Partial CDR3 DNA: TGCGCCAGCAGTGAGTCGGAAGGGTATGGC.

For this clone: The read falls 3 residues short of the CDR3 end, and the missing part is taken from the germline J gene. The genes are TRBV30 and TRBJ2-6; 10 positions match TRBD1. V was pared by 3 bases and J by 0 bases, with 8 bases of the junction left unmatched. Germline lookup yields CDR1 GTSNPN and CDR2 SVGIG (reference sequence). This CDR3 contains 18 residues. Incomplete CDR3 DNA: TGTGCCTGGAGATACCCGGGACAGGGGCTCTCTGGGGCCAACGTC. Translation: CAWRYPGQGLSGANV. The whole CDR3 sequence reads CAWRYPGQGLSGANVLTF.

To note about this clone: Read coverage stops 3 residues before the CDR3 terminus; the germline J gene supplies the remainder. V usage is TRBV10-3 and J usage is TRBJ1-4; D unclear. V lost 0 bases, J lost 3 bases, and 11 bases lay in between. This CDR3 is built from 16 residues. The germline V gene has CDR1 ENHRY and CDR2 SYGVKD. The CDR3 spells CAISESGSRSNEKLFF. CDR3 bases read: TGTGCCATCAGTGAGTCCGGGTCGAGATCTAATGAAAAA.

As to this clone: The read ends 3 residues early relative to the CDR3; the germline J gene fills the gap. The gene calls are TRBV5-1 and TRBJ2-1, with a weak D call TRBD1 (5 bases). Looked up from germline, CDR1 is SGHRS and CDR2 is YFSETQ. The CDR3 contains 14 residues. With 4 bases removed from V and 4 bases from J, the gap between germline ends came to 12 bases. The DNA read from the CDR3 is TGCGCCAGCAGCGGCCAGGGCTTTTACAATGAG. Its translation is CASSGQGFYNE. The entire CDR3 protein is CASSGQGFYNEQFF.

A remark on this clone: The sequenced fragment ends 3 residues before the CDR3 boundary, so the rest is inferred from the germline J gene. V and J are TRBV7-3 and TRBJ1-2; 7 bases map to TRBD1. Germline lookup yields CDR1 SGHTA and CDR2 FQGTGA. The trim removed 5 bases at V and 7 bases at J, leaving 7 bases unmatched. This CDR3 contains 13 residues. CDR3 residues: CASSLPQGGGYTF. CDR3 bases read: TGTGCCAGCAGCCTCCCGCAGGGGGGTGGC.

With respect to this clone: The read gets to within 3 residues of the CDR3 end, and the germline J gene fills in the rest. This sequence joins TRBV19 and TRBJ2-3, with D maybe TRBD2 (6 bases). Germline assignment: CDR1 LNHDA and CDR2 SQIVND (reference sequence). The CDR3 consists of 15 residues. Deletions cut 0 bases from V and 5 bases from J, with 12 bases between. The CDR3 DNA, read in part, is TGTGCCAGTAGTATAGAGACTAGATATAGAGATACG. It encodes CASSIETRYRDT. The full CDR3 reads CASSIETRYRDTQYF.

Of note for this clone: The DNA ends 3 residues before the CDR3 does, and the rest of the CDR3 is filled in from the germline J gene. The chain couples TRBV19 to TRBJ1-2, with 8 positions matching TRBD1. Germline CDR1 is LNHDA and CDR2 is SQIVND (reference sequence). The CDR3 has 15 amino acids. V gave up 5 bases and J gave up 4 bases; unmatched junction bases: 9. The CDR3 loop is CASSGGTGTLYGYTF. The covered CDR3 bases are TGTGCCAGTAGTGGGGGGACAGGAACCCTCTATGGC.

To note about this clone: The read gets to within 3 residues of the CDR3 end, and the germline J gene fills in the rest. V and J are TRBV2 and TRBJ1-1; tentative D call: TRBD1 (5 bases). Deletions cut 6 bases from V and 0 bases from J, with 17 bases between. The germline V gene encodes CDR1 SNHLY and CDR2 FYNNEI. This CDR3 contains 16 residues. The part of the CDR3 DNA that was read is TGTGCCAGCAGCAGCACCGACGGACAACTGAACACTGAA. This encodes CASSSTDGQLNTE. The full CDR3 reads CASSSTDGQLNTEAFF.

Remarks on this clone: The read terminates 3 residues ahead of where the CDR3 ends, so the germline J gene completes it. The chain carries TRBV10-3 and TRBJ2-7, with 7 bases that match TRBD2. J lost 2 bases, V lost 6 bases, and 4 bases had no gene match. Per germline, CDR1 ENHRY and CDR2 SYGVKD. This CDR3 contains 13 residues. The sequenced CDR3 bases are TGTGCCATCAGGGCTAGCGGAGCCTACGAG. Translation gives CAIRASGAYE. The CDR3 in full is CAIRASGAYEQYF.

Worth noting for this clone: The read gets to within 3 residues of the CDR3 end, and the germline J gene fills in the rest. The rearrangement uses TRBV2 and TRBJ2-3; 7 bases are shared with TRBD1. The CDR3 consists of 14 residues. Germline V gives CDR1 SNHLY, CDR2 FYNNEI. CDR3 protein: CASSPQGVGETQYF. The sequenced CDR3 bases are TGTGCCAGCAGCCCCCAGGGGGTAGGGGAGACG.

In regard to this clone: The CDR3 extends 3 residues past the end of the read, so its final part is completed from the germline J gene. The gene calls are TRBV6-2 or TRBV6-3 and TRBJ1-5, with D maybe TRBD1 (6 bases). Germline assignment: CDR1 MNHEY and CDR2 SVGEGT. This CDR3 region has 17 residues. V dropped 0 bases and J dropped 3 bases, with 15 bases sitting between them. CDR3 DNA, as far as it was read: TGTGCCAGCAGTTACTCCCAGGGGAGCACTAACAATCAGCCC. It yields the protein CASSYSQGSTNNQP. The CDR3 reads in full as CASSYSQGSTNNQPQHF.

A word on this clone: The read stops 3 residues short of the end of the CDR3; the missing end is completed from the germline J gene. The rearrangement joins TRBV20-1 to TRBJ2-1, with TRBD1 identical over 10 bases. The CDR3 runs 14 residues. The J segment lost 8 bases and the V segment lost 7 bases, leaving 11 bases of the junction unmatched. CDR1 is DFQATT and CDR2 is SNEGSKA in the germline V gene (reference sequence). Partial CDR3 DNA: TGCAGTGGGGATGAGGACAGGGGGTTTTATGAG. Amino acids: CSGDEDRGFYE. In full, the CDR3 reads CSGDEDRGFYEQFF.

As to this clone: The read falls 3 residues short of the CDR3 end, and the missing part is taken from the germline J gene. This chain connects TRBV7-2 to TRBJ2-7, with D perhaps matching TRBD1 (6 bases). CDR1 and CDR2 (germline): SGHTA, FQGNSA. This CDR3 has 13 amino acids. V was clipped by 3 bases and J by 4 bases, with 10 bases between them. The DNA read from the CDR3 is TGTGCCAGCAGCTTGGACAGCCGGTACGAG. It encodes CASSLDSRYE. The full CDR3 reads CASSLDSRYEQYF.

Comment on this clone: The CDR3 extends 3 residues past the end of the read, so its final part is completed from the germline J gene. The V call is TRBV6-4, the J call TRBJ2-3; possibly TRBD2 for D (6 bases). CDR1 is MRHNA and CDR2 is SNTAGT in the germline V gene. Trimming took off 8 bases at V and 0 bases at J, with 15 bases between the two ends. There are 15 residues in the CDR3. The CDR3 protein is CASSPSAGSTDTQYF. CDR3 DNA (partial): TGTGCCAGCTCCCCCTCGGCGGGGAGCACAGATACG.

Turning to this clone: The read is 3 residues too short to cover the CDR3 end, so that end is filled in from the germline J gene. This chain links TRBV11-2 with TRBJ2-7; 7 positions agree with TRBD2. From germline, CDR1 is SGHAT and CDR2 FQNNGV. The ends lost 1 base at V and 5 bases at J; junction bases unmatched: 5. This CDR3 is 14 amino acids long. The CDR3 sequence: CASSLAAGVHEQYF. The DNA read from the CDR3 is TGTGCCAGCAGCTTAGCGGCGGGAGTCCACGAG. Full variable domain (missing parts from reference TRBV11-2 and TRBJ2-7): EAGVAQSPRYKIIEKRQSVAFWCNPISGHATLYWYQQILGQGPKLLIQFQNNGVVDDSQLPKDRFSAERLKGVDSTLKIQPAKLEDSAVYLCASSLAAGVHEQYFGPGTRLTVT.

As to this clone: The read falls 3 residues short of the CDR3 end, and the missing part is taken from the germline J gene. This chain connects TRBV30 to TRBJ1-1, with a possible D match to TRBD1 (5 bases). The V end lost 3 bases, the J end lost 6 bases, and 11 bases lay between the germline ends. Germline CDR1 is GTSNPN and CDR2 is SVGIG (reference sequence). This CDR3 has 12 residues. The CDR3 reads CAWRTLRAEAFF. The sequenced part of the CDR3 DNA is TGTGCCTGGAGGACGCTCAGGGCTGAA.

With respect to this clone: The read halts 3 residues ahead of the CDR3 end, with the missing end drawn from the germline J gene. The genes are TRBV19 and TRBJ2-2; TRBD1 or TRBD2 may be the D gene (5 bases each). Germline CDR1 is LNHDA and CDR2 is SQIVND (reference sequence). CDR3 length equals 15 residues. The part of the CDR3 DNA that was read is TGTGCCAGTAGTGGGCAGGGAGCAACTAATGAAAAG. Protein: CASSGQGATNEK. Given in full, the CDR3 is CASSGQGATNEKLFF.

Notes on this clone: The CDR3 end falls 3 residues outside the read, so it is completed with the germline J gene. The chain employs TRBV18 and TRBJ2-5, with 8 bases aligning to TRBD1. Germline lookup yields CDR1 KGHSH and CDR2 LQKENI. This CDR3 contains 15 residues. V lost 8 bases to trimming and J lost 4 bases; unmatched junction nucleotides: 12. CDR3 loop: CASTAGQGGGETQYF. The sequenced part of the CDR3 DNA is TGTGCCAGCACGGCTGGACAGGGTGGAGGAGAGACC.

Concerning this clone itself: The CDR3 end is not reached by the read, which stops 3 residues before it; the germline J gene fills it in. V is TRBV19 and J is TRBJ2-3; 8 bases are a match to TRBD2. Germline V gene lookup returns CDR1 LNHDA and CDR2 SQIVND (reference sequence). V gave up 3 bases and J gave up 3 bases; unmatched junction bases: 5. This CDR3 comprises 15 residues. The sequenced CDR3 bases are TGTGCCAGTAGTATCGAGCGGGGGCGAACAGATACG. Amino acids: CASSIERGRTDT. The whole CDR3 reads CASSIERGRTDTQYF.

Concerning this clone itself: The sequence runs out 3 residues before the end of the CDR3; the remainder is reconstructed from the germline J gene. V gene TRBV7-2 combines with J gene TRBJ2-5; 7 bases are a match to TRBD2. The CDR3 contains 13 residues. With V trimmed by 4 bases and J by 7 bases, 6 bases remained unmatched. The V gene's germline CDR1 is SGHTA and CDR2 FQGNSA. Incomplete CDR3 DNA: TGTGCCAGCAGCTACCAGCGGGGTCGGACC. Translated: CASSYQRGRT. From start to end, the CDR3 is CASSYQRGRTQYF.

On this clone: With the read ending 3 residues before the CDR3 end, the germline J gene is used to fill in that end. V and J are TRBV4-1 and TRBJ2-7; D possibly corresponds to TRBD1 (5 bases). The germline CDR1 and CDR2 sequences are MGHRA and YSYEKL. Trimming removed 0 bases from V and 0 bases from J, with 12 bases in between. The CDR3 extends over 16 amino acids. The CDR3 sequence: CASSQDLAGSSYEQYF. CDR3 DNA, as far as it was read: TGCGCCAGCAGCCAAGATTTAGCAGGGTCCTCCTACGAG.

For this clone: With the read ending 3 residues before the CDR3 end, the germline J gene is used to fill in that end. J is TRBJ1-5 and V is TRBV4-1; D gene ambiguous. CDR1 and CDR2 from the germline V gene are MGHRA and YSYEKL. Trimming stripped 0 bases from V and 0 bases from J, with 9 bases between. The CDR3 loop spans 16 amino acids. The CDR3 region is CASSQDLTYSNQPQHF. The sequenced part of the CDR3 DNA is TGCGCCAGCAGCCAAGATCTCACCTATAGCAATCAGCCC.

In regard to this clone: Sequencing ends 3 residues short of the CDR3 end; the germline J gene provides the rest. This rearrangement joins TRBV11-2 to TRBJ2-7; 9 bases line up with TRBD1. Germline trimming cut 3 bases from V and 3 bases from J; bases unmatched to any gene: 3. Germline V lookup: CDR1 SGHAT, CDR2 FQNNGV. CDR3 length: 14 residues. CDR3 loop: CASSFEDRGYEQYF. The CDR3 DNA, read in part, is TGTGCCAGCAGCTTCGAGGACAGGGGCTACGAG.

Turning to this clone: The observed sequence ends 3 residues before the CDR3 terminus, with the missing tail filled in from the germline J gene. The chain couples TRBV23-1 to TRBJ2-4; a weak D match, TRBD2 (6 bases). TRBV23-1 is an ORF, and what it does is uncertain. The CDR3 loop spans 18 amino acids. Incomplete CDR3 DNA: TGCGCCAGCAGTGAAGATGGACTATCTTTCTCCCTTAACTATGGT. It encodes CASSEDGLSFSLNYG. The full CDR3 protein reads CASSEDGLSFSLNYGQYF.

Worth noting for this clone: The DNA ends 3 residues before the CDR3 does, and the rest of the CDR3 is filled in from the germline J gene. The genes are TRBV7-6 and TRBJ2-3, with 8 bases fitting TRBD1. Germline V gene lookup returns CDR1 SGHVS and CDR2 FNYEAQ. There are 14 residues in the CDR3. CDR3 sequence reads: CASSLGTGGETQYF. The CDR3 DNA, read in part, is TGTGCCAGCAGCTTGGGGACAGGCGGAGAGACG. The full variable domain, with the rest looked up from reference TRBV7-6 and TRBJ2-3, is GAGVSQSPRYKVTKRGQDVALRCDPISGHVSLYWYRQALGQGPEFLTYFNYEAQQDKSGLPNDRFSAERPEGSISTLTIQRTEQRDSAMYRCASSLGTGGETQYFGPGTRLTVL.

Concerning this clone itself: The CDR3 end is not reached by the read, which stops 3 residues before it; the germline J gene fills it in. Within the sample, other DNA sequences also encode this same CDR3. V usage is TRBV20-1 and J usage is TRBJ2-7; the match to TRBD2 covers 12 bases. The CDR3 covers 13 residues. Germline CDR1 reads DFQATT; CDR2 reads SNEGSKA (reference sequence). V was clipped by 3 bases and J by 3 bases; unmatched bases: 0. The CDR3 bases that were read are TGCAGTGCTAGGGGACTAGCGGGCTACGAG. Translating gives CSARGLAGYE. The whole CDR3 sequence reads CSARGLAGYEQYF.

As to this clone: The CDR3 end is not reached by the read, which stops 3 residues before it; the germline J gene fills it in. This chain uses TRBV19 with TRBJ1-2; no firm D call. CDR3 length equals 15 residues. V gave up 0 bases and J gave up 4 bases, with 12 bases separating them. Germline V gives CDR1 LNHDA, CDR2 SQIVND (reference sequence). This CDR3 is CASSIDTRQLYGYTF. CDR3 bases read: TGTGCCAGTAGTATAGATACGCGGCAGCTCTATGGC.

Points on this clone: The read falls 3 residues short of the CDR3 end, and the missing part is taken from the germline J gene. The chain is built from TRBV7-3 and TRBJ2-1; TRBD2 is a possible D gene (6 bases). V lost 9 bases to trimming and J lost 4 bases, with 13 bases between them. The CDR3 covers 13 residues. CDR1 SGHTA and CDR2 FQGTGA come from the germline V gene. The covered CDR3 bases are TGTGCCAGTGCCGCGGGGAGGTACAATGAG. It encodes CASAAGRYNE. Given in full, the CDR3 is CASAAGRYNEQFF.

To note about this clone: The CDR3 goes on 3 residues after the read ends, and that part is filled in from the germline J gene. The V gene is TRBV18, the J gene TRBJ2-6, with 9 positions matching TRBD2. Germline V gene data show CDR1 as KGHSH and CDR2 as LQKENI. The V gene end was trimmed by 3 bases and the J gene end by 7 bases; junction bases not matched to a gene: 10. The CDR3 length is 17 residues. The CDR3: CASSPVPLAGLANVLTF. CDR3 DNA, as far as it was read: TGTGCCAGCTCACCCGTCCCTCTAGCGGGACTCGCCAACGTC.